The subject of this entry is one T cell receptor (beta chain). This entry is derived from a study of blood T cell repertoires in COVID-19. Study at large: Some COVID-19 samples were acute and others convalescent; all came from the United States, Italy and Spain. PBMCs, B-cell-depleted T cells, or T cells were the source of the cDNA or gDNA that made up the material.

The germline V gene has CDR1 SNHLY and CDR2 FYNNEI. The CDR3 consists of 13 residues. V lost 8 bases and J lost 1, with 12 bases in between. In the original processing: For nucleated cells, counts were estimated from reference gene primer amplification. The assay was immunoSEQ multiplex PCR, and TCRdb's table has in-frame clones only and misses some. V and J calls and clone size are those listed in that table; D and trimming were worked out from the DNA. The table lists about 67,000 clones, around 85% of them singletons. The gene calls are TRBV2 and TRBJ2-7; tentative D call: TRBD1 (6 bases). This TCR derives from an elderly woman with acute or convalescent COVID-19. Sample: peripheral blood. The CDR3: CASSRDTSYEQYF. In nucleotides, the CDR3 is TGTGCCAGCTCCCGGGACACTTCCTACGAGCAGTACTTC.